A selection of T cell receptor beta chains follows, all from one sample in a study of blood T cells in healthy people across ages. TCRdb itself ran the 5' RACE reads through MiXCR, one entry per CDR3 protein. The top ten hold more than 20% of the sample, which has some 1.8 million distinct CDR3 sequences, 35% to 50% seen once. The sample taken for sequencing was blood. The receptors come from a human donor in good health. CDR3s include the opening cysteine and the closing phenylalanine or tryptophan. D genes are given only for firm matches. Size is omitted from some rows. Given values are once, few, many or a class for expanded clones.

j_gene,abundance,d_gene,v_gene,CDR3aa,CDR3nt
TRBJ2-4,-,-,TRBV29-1,CSVQPTVGEQYF,TGCAGCGTTCAACCGACAGTGGGGGAGCAGTACTTC
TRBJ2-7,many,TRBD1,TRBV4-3,CASSPDRALDRSYEQYF,TGCGCCAGCAGCCCTGACAGGGCTTTGGATCGCTCCTACGAGCAGTACTTC
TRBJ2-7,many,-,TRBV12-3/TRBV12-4,CASSFEGGYEQYF,TGTGCCAGCAGTTTCGAAGGGGGCTACGAGCAGTACTTC
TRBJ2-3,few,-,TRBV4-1,CASSRLGIATDTQYF,TGCGCCAGCAGCCGCCTAGGAATCGCCACAGATACGCAGTATTTT
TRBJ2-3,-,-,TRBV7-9,CASSSPYSDTQYF,TGTGCCAGCAGCTCACCATACTCAGATACGCAGTATTTT
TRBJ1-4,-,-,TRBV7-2,CASSLRVTGAYTNEKLFF,TGTGCCAGCAGCTTACGTGTGACGGGGGCTTATACTAATGAAAAACTGTTTTTT
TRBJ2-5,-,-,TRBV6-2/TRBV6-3,CASRGVAGETQYF,TGTGCCAGCAGAGGTGTAGCTGGAGAGACCCAGTACTTC
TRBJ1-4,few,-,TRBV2,CASSRVIEGEKLFF,TGTGCCAGCAGCCGTGTAATAGAGGGAGAAAAACTGTTTTTT
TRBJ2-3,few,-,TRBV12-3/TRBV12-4,CASSSDISRADTQYF,TGTGCCAGCAGTTCCGACATATCCCGGGCGGATACGCAGTATTTT
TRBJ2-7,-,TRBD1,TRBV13,CASSSSGQGGYEQYF,TGTGCCAGCAGCTCCTCGGGACAGGGCGGATACGAGCAGTACTTC
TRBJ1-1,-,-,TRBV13,CASSRRNNMNTEAFF,TGCGCCAGCAGCCGAAGGAACAATATGAACACTGAAGCTTTCTTT
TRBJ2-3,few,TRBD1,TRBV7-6,CASSLTGDLTDTQYF,TGTGCCAGCAGCTTGACAGGGGACCTCACAGATACGCAGTATTTT
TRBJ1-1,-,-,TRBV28,CASSLTGFSMNTEAFF,TGTGCCAGCAGCTTAACAGGGTTCTCCATGAACACTGAAGCTTTCTTT
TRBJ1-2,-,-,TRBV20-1,CSASHGRNNYGYTF,TGCAGTGCCTCCCATGGCCGGAATAACTATGGCTACACCTTC
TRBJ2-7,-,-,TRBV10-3,CAISEAEGEPYEQYF,TGTGCCATCAGTGAGGCTGAGGGGGAACCCTACGAGCAGTACTTC
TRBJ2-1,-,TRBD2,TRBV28,CASSSSTSGRRNGYNEQFF,TGTGCCAGCAGTTCCTCGACTAGCGGACGGCGCAATGGGTACAATGAGCAGTTCTTC
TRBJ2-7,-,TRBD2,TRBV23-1,CASKSRGPTGGRPYEQYF,TGCGCCAGCAAATCAAGAGGACCGACTGGCGGGAGACCCTACGAGCAGTACTTC
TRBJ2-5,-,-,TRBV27,CASSVGFSEETQYF,TGTGCCAGCAGCGTAGGGTTTAGCGAGGAGACCCAGTACTTC
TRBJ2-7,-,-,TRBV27,CASSPSNGPMTYEQYF,TGTGCCAGCAGTCCATCAAATGGCCCTATGACCTACGAGCAGTACTTC
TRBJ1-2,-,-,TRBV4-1,CASSPAAGTVNGYTF,TGCGCCAGCAGCCCAGCGGCAGGGACGGTAAACGGCTACACCTTC
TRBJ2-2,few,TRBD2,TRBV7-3,CASSLTVAGGYTGELFF,TGTGCCAGCAGCTTAACAGTAGCGGGGGGCTACACCGGGGAGCTGTTTTTT
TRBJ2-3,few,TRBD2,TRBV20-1,CSATPLQRGGSTDTQYF,TGCAGTGCTACCCCTCTGCAGCGGGGGGGAAGCACAGATACGCAGTATTTT
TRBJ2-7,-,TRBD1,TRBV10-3,CAISEIFTGQGSYEQYF,TGTGCCATCAGTGAGATTTTTACGGGACAGGGATCCTACGAGCAGTACTTC
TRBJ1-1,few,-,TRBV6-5,CASRQQAVTEAFF,TGTGCCAGCAGACAACAGGCGGTTACTGAAGCTTTCTTT
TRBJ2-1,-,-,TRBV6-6,CATQTGGDEQFF,TGTGCCACCCAGACAGGAGGAGATGAGCAGTTCTTC
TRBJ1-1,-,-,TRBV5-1,CASSSLTSTEAFF,TGCGCCAGCAGCTCGTTAACCAGCACGGAAGCTTTCTTT
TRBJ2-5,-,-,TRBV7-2,CASSLYKGETQYF,TGTGCCAGCAGCTTATACAAGGGGGAGACCCAGTACTTC
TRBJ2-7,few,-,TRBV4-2,CASSQERGTAIYEQYF,TGTGCCAGCAGCCAAGAACGGGGGACAGCCATTTACGAGCAGTACTTC
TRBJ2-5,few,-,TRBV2,CASSGVEGLETQYF,TGTGCCAGCAGTGGAGTTGAGGGTCTAGAGACCCAGTACTTC
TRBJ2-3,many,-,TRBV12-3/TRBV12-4,CASSLGLASTDTQYF,TGTGCCAGCAGCCTCGGACTCGCTAGCACAGATACGCAGTATTTT
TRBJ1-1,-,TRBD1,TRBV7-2,CASNSGQDTEAFF,TGTGCCAGCAACTCCGGACAGGACACTGAAGCTTTCTTT
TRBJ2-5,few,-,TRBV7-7,CASSLSRRGGDQETQYF,TGTGCTAGCAGCCTCTCCCGTAGGGGGGGGGACCAAGAGACCCAGTACTTC
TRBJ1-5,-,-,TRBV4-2,CASSQDPSASNQPQHF,TGTGCCAGCAGCCAAGACCCCTCCGCCAGCAATCAGCCCCAGCATTTT
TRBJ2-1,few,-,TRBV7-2,CASSLDPSRNEQFF,TGTGCCAGCAGCTTAGATCCTAGCCGAAATGAGCAGTTCTTC
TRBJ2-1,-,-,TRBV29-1,CSVVRFYNEQFF,TGCAGCGTTGTTAGGTTCTACAATGAGCAGTTCTTC
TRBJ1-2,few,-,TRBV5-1,CASRSVYKGLANYGYTF,TGCGCCAGCAGGAGTGTGTATAAGGGCCTAGCTAACTATGGCTACACCTTC
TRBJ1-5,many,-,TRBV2,CASSDPGVGGNQPQHF,TGTGCCAGCAGCGACCCAGGGGTTGGCGGCAATCAGCCCCAGCATTTT
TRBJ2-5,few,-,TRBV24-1,CATSDSQKGETQYF,TGTGCCACCAGCGACTCCCAAAAGGGGGAGACCCAGTACTTC
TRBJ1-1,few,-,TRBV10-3,CAISSGQLNTEAFF,TGTGCCATCAGTTCGGGACAACTGAACACTGAAGCTTTCTTT
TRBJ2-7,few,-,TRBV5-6,CASSLAANYEQYF,TGTGCCAGCAGCTTGGCAGCGAACTACGAGCAGTACTTC
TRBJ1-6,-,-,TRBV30,CAWSQGLYSPLHF,TGTGCCTGGAGCCAGGGGTTGTATTCACCCCTCCACTTT
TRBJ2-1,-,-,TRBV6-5,CASSYSTGTLSGNEQFF,TGTGCCAGCAGTTACTCGACTGGCACCCTAAGTGGCAATGAGCAGTTCTTC
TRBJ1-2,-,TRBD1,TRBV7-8,CASSLDGQGAQAYGYTF,TGTGCCAGCAGCTTAGACGGACAGGGGGCGCAGGCCTATGGCTACACCTTC
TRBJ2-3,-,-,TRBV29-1,CSVDGLARSTDTQYF,TGCAGCGTTGACGGTCTAGCGAGGAGCACAGATACGCAGTATTTT
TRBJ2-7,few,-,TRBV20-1,CSARAAGHYEQYF,TGCAGTGCTAGAGCTGCAGGACACTACGAGCAGTACTTC
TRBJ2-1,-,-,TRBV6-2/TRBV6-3,CASSHPPHREQFF,TGTGCCAGCAGCCACCCCCCCCACAGGGAGCAGTTCTTC
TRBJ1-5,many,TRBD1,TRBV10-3,CAISRDRQQPQHF,TGTGCCATCAGCCGGGACAGACAACAGCCCCAGCATTTT
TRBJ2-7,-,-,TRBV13,CASSLGRASGEQYF,TGTGCCAGCAGCTTAGGACGGGCCTCGGGGGAGCAGTACTTC
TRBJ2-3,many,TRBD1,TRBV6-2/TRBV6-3,CASALRQGGTDTQYF,TGTGCCAGCGCCCTGAGACAGGGCGGCACAGATACGCAGTATTTT
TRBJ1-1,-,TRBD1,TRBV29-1,CSSQAGGNTEAFF,TGCAGCTCTCAGGCAGGGGGGAACACTGAAGCTTTCTTT
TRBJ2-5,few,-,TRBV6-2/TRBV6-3,CASSYVVTQYF,TGTGCCAGCAGTTATGTGGTGACCCAGTACTTC
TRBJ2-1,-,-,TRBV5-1,CASSIRQAREQFF,TGCGCCAGCAGCATCCGACAGGCACGAGAGCAGTTCTTC
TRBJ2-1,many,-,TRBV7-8,CASSREFSYNEQFF,TGTGCCAGCAGTCGGGAATTTTCCTACAATGAGCAGTTCTTC
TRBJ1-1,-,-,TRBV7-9,CASSLARGGGKTEAFF,TGTGCCAGCAGCTTAGCGCGTGGGGGAGGGAAAACTGAAGCTTTCTTT
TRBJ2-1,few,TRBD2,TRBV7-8,CASRAGGRAEQFF,TGTGCCAGCAGAGCGGGGGGGCGCGCTGAGCAGTTCTTC
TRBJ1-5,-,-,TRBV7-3,CASSLKRDADQPQHF,TGTGCCAGCAGCTTAAAGCGGGACGCGGATCAGCCCCAGCATTTT
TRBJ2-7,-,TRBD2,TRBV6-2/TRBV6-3,CASSWEGLASDEQYF,TGTGCCAGCAGTTGGGAGGGACTAGCGAGCGACGAGCAGTACTTC
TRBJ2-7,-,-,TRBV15,CATSRESLDSYEQYF,TGTGCCACCAGCAGAGAAAGTCTAGATTCCTACGAGCAGTACTTC